Listed below are T cell receptor beta chains from one sample, sequenced in a study of PD-L1 blockade in urothelial cancer. Clones were sequenced by immunoSEQ multiplex PCR, and TCRdb holds only the in-frame ones, with some missing. The table shows 45,000 to 50,000 clones, with approximately 80% occurring only once. Source: PBMCs, taken around atezolizumab (anti-PD-L1) treatment. These receptors all stem from a man aged 70 or older with urothelial cancer. Both conserved end residues are part of each CDR3. Fields, in order: D gene, clone size, V gene, J gene, CDR3 protein, CDR3 DNA. The D gene is left open where the match is weak. The listing skips clone size in some rows; elsewhere it reads once, few, many or a size class.

-	-	TRBV5-8	TRBJ2-7	CASSPVGAEAYEQYF	TGTGCCAGCAGCCCCGTGGGCGCAGAAGCCTACGAGCAGTACTTC
TRBD1	-	TRBV4-1	TRBJ1-5	CASSQPRSRGSNQPQHF	TGCGCCAGCAGCCAACCCAGGAGCAGGGGGAGCAATCAGCCCCAGCATTTT
TRBD1	once	TRBV6-1	TRBJ2-1	CASTKVTGGNNEQFF	TGTGCCAGCACCAAGGTCACAGGGGGAAACAATGAGCAGTTCTTC
-	-	TRBV11-3	TRBJ2-2	CASSPRQGGELFF	TGTGCCAGCAGCCCCAGACAAGGCGGGGAGCTGTTTTTT
TRBD1	-	TRBV2	TRBJ1-2	CANGQGAYGYTF	TGTGCCAACGGACAGGGGGCCTATGGCTACACCTTC
TRBD1	-	TRBV4-1	TRBJ2-7	CASSHGQGPIYEQYF	TGCGCCAGCAGCCATGGACAGGGGCCGATCTACGAGCAGTACTTC
TRBD2	-	TRBV11-2	TRBJ2-2	CASSFSWTSGRTGELFF	TGTGCCAGCAGCTTCTCTTGGACTAGCGGGAGGACCGGGGAGCTGTTTTTT
-	-	TRBV9	TRBJ1-5	CASSASPDQPQHF	TGTGCCAGCAGCGCATCACCGGATCAGCCCCAGCATTTT
TRBD2	-	TRBV5-1	TRBJ2-7	CASSFSGGNVDEQYF	TGCGCCAGCAGCTTTTCGGGGGGAAACGTGGACGAGCAGTACTTC
TRBD2	-	TRBV7-2	TRBJ2-3	CASSGTSGTDTQYF	TGTGCCAGCAGCGGGACTAGCGGGACAGATACGCAGTATTTT
TRBD2	-	TRBV5-1	TRBJ2-1	CASSLSLAGTNEQFF	TGCGCCAGCAGCTTGAGTCTAGCGGGAACCAATGAGCAGTTCTTC
TRBD1	-	TRBV6-5	TRBJ1-4	CASQTRQGAEKLFF	TGTGCCAGCCAGACCCGACAGGGGGCTGAAAAACTGTTTTTT
TRBD2	-	TRBV5-4	TRBJ2-3	CASSLGITGLAITDTQYF	TGTGCCAGCAGCTTGGGGATAACGGGACTAGCGATCACAGATACGCAGTATTTT
TRBD1	-	TRBV6-5	TRBJ1-2	CASSYFRDSTPYGYTF	TGTGCCAGCAGTTACTTCCGGGACAGCACACCCTATGGCTACACCTTC
TRBD1	-	TRBV7-2	TRBJ2-2	CASSRGQGGSGELFF	TGTGCCAGCAGCCGGGGACAGGGGGGATCCGGGGAGCTGTTTTTT
TRBD1	-	TRBV6-6	TRBJ1-2	CASRPGQHYGYTF	TGTGCCAGCAGGCCGGGACAGCACTATGGCTACACCTTC
TRBD1	-	TRBV7-2	TRBJ1-4	CASSLAHRGVEKLFF	TGTGCCAGCAGCTTAGCGCACAGGGGTGTTGAAAAACTGTTTTTT
-	once	TRBV27	TRBJ1-1	CASSPSYQRSNTEAFF	TGTGCCAGCAGTCCCTCCTACCAACGCTCGAACACTGAAGCTTTCTTT
TRBD1	once	TRBV6-6	TRBJ1-4	CASSRDRGQEKLFF	TGTGCCAGCAGTCGGGACAGGGGGCAGGAAAAACTGTTTTTT
-	-	TRBV5-4	TRBJ2-7	CASSRQVEGYEQYF	TGTGCCAGCAGCCGACAGGTAGAGGGGTACGAGCAGTACTTC
TRBD2	-	TRBV30	TRBJ2-1	CAWSVREESYNEQFF	TGTGCCTGGAGTGTGCGGGAGGAATCATACAATGAGCAGTTCTTC
-	-	TRBV25-1	TRBJ1-2	CASSARGGGYGYTF	TGTGCCAGCAGTGCCAGGGGTGGCGGCTATGGCTACACCTTC
TRBD2	-	TRBV5-1	TRBJ2-7	CASSLAGTSGGDSYEQYF	TGCGCCAGCAGCTTGGCCGGGACTAGCGGGGGGGACTCCTACGAGCAGTACTTC
TRBD1	-	TRBV28	TRBJ1-2	CASSSQGGDYGYTF	TGTGCCAGCAGTTCCCAGGGGGGTGACTATGGCTACACCTTC
-	-	TRBV7-2	TRBJ2-1	CASSTSRPEQFF	TGTGCCAGCAGCACGAGTCGTCCCGAGCAGTTCTTC
TRBD1	-	TRBV4-2	TRBJ1-4	CASSQDGTGDANEKLFF	TGTGCCAGCAGCCAAGATGGTACAGGGGATGCTAATGAAAAACTGTTTTTT
TRBD1	-	TRBV28	TRBJ2-1	CASSFWPHRGLNNEQFF	TGTGCCAGCAGTTTTTGGCCCCACAGGGGCCTGAACAATGAGCAGTTCTTC
-	-	TRBV19	TRBJ1-1	CASSMRAGEAFF	TGTGCCAGTAGTATGAGGGCTGGTGAAGCTTTCTTT
TRBD1	few	TRBV19	TRBJ1-5	CASSRQGSSNQPQHF	TGTGCCAGTAGCAGACAGGGGTCGAGCAATCAGCCCCAGCATTTT
TRBD1	-	TRBV6-4	TRBJ2-1	CASSPVRTGDNEQFF	TGTGCCAGCAGCCCGGTCAGGACAGGGGACAATGAGCAGTTCTTC
-	-	TRBV5-1	TRBJ2-7	CASSQGRPPDEQYF	TGCGCCAGCAGCCAGGGCAGGCCCCCAGACGAGCAGTACTTC
-	few	TRBV18	TRBJ2-7	CASSPSRGDYEQYF	TGTGCCAGCTCACCAAGCAGGGGGGACTACGAGCAGTACTTC
-	-	TRBV19	TRBJ2-3	CASSRLLADTQYF	TGTGCCAGTAGCCGTTTATTAGCAGATACGCAGTATTTT
-	-	TRBV20-1	TRBJ1-2	CSAKTSYGYTF	TGCAGTGCTAAGACATCCTATGGCTACACCTTC
-	-	TRBV2	TRBJ1-4	CASSRTTTNEKLFF	TGTGCCAGCAGCAGAACCACAACTAATGAAAAACTGTTTTTT
TRBD1	few	TRBV5-1	TRBJ2-7	CASSRDSTGDEQYF	TGCGCCAGCAGCCGGGACAGTACGGGCGACGAGCAGTACTTC
TRBD1	-	TRBV7-2	TRBJ1-1	CASSFSGTGTEAFF	TGTGCCAGCAGCTTCTCCGGGACAGGCACTGAAGCTTTCTTT
-	-	TRBV18	TRBJ2-7	CASSPSGSSYEQYF	TGTGCCAGCTCACCAAGTGGGAGCTCCTACGAGCAGTACTTC
-	-	TRBV5-1	TRBJ2-7	CASSLRGGGPYEQYF	TGCGCCAGCAGCTTGCGGGGAGGAGGCCCCTACGAGCAGTACTTC
-	-	TRBV7-8	TRBJ2-5	CASSLVPAAQETQYF	TGTGCCAGCAGCTTAGTCCCAGCGGCGCAAGAGACCCAGTACTTC
-	-	TRBV19	TRBJ2-5	CASSLQGGATQYF	TGTGCCAGTAGTCTCCAGGGGGGAGCGACCCAGTACTTC
TRBD1	-	TRBV28	TRBJ1-2	CASSGGQGNYGYTF	TGTGCCAGCAGTGGGGGACAGGGCAACTATGGCTACACCTTC
-	-	TRBV7-7	TRBJ2-5	CASSSTGLSAETQYF	TGTGCTAGCAGCTCGACAGGTTTATCGGCGGAGACCCAGTACTTC
-	-	TRBV7-2	TRBJ1-4	CASSPSEVLFF	TGTGCCAGCAGCCCATCCGAGGTACTGTTTTTT
-	-	TRBV2	TRBJ2-7	CASSDRPTYEQYF	TGTGCCAGCAGTGACAGGCCGACCTACGAGCAGTACTTC
TRBD2	-	TRBV7-9	TRBJ2-1	CASSTSGRASTVVNEQFF	TGTGCCAGCAGCACGAGCGGGAGGGCCAGTACTGTAGTCAATGAGCAGTTCTTC
TRBD1	-	TRBV29-1	TRBJ2-7	CSVLGQGRYEQYF	TGCAGCGTTCTGGGACAGGGGAGGTACGAGCAGTACTTC
TRBD1	few	TRBV27	TRBJ2-7	CASSSGTGNPYEQYF	TGTGCCAGCAGTTCCGGGACAGGGAACCCCTACGAGCAGTACTTC